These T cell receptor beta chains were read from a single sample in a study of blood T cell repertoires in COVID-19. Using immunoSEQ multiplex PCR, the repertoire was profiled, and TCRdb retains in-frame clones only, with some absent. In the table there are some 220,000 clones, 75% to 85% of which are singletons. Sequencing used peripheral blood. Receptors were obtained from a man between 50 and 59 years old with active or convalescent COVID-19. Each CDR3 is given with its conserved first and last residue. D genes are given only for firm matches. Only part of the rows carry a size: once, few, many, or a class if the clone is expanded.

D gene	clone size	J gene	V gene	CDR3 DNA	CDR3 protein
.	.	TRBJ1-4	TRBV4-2	TGTGCCAGCAGCCAAGTGTCGGGGGTTAATGAAAAACTGTTTTTT	CASSQVSGVNEKLFF
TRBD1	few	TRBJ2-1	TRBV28	TGTGCCAGCAGTCCACTAGGGGACAGCTCCTACAATGAGCAGTTCTTC	CASSPLGDSSYNEQFF
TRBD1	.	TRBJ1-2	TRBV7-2	TGTGCCAGCAGCAGTAGACAGGGGGGAGGCTACACCTTC	CASSSRQGGGYTF
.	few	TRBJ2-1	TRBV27	TGTGCCAGCAGTCTCGATAGTTCTCTCAATGAGCAGTTCTTC	CASSLDSSLNEQFF
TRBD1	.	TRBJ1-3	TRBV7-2	TGTGCCAGCAGCTCCCCGGGGACAGGGATAGGAAACACCATATATTTT	CASSSPGTGIGNTIYF
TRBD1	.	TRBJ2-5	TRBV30	TGTGCCTGGAACAGGGGGCGCCGGTTAGGAGAGACCCAGTACTTC	CAWNRGRRLGETQYF
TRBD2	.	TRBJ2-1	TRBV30	TGTGCCTGGAGTGCCAAAACTAGCGACTTCTACAATGAGCAGTTCTTC	CAWSAKTSDFYNEQFF
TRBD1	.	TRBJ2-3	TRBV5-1	TGCGCCAGCAGCCTATGGACAGGGGGCACAGATACGCAGTATTTT	CASSLWTGGTDTQYF
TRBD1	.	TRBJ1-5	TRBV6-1	TGTGCCAGCAGTGACAGGGGGTTCAATCAGCCCCAGCATTTT	CASSDRGFNQPQHF
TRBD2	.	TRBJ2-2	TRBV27	TGTGCCAGCAGTTCCGGACTAGCCTTGAACACCGGGGAGCTGTTTTTT	CASSSGLALNTGELFF
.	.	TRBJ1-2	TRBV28	TGTGCCAGCAGTTTAGAGAGCTCGACGGGGGGCGGCTACACCTTC	CASSLESSTGGGYTF
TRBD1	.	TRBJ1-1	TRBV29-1	TGCAGCGTTGAAAGGGGGCTGAACACTGAAGCTTTCTTT	CSVERGLNTEAFF
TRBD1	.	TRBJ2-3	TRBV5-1	TGCGCCAGCAGCGTGGAGACAGGGACCGCAGATACGCAGTATTTT	CASSVETGTADTQYF
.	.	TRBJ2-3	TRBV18	TGTGCCAGCTCACCAAGGACAGATTCCACAGATACGCAGTATTTT	CASSPRTDSTDTQYF
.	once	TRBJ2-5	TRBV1	TGCACCAGCAGCCAAGGGAGACAGGGCCACACTAGGGTGACCCAGTACTTC	CTSSQGRQGHTRVTQYF
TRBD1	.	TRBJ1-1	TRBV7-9	TGTGCCAGCAGCTTTGACAGGGGATCCACTGAAGCTTTCTTT	CASSFDRGSTEAFF
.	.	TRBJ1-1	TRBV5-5	TGTGCCAGCAGCTTGAGACAGTACACTGAAGCTTTCTTT	CASSLRQYTEAFF
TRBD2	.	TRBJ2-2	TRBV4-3	TGCGCCAGCAGCCAATACATAATAGCGGGGGGAACGAACACCGGGGAGCTGTTTTTT	CASSQYIIAGGTNTGELFF
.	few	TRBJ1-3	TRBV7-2	TGTGCCAGCAGCTTATGGGGGGACTCTGGAAACACCATATATTTT	CASSLWGDSGNTIYF
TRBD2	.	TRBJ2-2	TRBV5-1	TGCGCCAGCAGCTTACCCTCTGGGGGGGGCACCGGGGAGCTGTTTTTT	CASSLPSGGGTGELFF
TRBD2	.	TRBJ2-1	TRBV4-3	TGCGCCAGCAGCCTAGCGGGAGGGCCGGGAAATGAGCAGTTCTTC	CASSLAGGPGNEQFF
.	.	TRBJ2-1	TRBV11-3	TGTGCCAGCAGCTTAGATCTGATAGATGAGCAGTTCTTC	CASSLDLIDEQFF
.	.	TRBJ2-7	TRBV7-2	TGTGCCAGCAGCTTAGGGGATAGCGTGTCCTACGAGCAGTACTTC	CASSLGDSVSYEQYF
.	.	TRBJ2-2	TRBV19	TGTGCCAGTAGCCCTGGGGATCGGGGGACCGGGGAGCTGTTTTTT	CASSPGDRGTGELFF
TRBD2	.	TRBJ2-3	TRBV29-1	TGCAGCGTGACCGGGACTAGCGGCACAGATACGCAGTATTTT	CSVTGTSGTDTQYF
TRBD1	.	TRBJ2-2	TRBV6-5	TGTGCCAGCAGTCGAAGACAGGGGGCCCCCGGGGAGCTGTTTTTT	CASSRRQGAPGELFF
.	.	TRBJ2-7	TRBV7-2	TGTGCCAGCAGCTTAGCGCGAAGGGGTTACGAGCAGTACTTC	CASSLARRGYEQYF
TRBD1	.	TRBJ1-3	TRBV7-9	TGTGCCAGCAGCTTACCTATACAGGGGCTCTCTGGAAACACCATATATTTT	CASSLPIQGLSGNTIYF
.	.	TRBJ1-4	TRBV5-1	TGCGCCAGCAGCTTGGTGGTTGTGGGGCTAAATGAAAAACTGTTTTTT	CASSLVVVGLNEKLFF